This T cell receptor (beta chain) was recorded in a study of spatial heterogeneity in lung cancer. About the research overall: A consistent excess of beta-chain over alpha-chain sequences was detected. There were, on average, more than ten raw-read appearances for each unique TCR and UMI combination.

This clonotype has ten or more counts. A unique molecular identifier was attached to every TCR cDNA molecule. One entry per CDR3 protein results from TCRdb running MiXCR on the 5' RACE reads. The sample yields approximately 38,000 distinct CDR3 sequences, around 5.8% seen once. Germline CDR1 is SGHNT and CDR2 is YENEEA. The V segment lost 5 bases and the J segment 2 bases; nucleotides outside the gene matches: 2. The CDR3 sequence is 13 residues long. The time point denotes: sample taken at primary tumor resection. Unsorted samples of tumor, nontumor lung or frozen PBMC had their whole RNA sequenced. Samples were obtained from 70 or so donors, all untreated early-stage non-small cell lung cancer patients.

Material: PBMCs, obtained at surgery. The chain couples TRBV11-3 to TRBJ1-1; 7 bases are a match to TRBD1. The TCR originated in a male donor with early-stage non-small cell lung cancer. The CDR3 nucleotides are TGTGCCAGCAGCCGACAGGGAAACACTGAAGCTTTCTTT. This codes for CASSRQGNTEAFF.